The 20 T cell receptor beta chains presented below share a single source sample, sequenced in a study of T-cell reconstitution after alpha-beta-depleted transplantation in children. Library preparation (for TCRbeta) was performed with unique molecular identifiers. One entry per CDR3 protein, called by TCRdb with MiXCR from the PCR reads. The sample includes 80,000 to 100,000 distinct CDR3 sequences, 23% of them seen just once. The sequences come from PBMCs, collected before TCRalphabeta/CD19-depleted stem cell transplant. These receptors were collected from a boy aged 2 to 9 with acute lymphoblastic leukemia, due to receive a stem cell transplant.

This clonotype was counted only a few times. DNA of the CDR3: TGTGCCAGCAGGTGGGACGGGAACACTGAAGCTTTCTTT. This encodes CASRWDGNTEAFF. This sequence joins TRBV28 and TRBJ1-1, with D perhaps TRBD1 (5 bases). V was cut by 6 bases and J by 1 base, with 9 bases left in between. This CDR3 comprises 13 residues. The germline CDR1 and CDR2 sequences are MDHEN and SYDVKM.

The CDR3 sequence is CASSLWVGQETQYF. The CDR3 bases are TGTGCCAGCAGTTTATGGGTGGGGCAAGAGACCCAGTACTTC. This chain uses TRBV28 with TRBJ2-5; no reliable D call. The CDR3 has 14 residues. Deletions cut 0 bases from V and 2 bases from J, with 7 bases between. Germline CDR1 reads MDHEN; CDR2 reads SYDVKM.

The V gene is TRBV5-6, the J gene TRBJ2-3, with no clear D. Between the trimmed V and J ends, which lost 1 base and 4 bases, there was a span of 10 bases. Germline V gene lookup returns CDR1 SGHDT and CDR2 YYEEEE. This CDR3 contains 14 residues. Written as DNA, the CDR3 is TGTGCCAGCAGCTTGCAGCTCTCGGCAGATACGCAGTATTTT. It translates to CASSLQLSADTQYF.

This clonotype has a count of ten or more. The chain links TRBV6-1 to TRBJ2-5, with D maybe TRBD2 (6 bases). Germline CDR1 MNHNS, CDR2 SASEGT. The CDR3 contains 13 residues. The V end lost 5 bases, the J end lost 3 bases, and 10 bases lay between the germline ends. The CDR3 nucleotides read TGTGCCAGCAGTCGACTAGTCGAAGAGACCCAGTACTTC. This translates into CASSRLVEETQYF.

This clonotype was detected once. V usage is TRBV4-3 and J usage is TRBJ1-5, with D unresolved. Germline assignment: CDR1 LGHNA and CDR2 YSLEER. The V and J ends lost 1 base and 7 bases respectively, with 8 bases between them. The CDR3 length is 13 residues. The CDR3 sequence is CASSQGARQPQHF. As DNA, the CDR3 is TGCGCCAGCAGCCAAGGGGCCCGACAGCCCCAGCATTTT.

The CDR3 is CASSGVLEGLVNEQFF. The CDR3 DNA reads as TGTGCCAGCAGTGGGGTTCTGGAGGGGCTAGTCAATGAGCAGTTCTTC. V is TRBV6-1 and J is TRBJ2-1; D perhaps matches TRBD2 (6 bases). CDR3 size: 16 residues. The V end was cut by 4 bases, the J end by 6 bases, with 19 bases between. Germline lookup yields CDR1 MNHNS and CDR2 SASEGT.

The chain links TRBV5-8 to TRBJ2-1; D unresolved. The CDR3 is made up of 15 amino acids. V was pared by 1 base and J by 3 bases, with 11 bases between. Germline assignment: CDR1 SGHTS and CDR2 YDEGEE. Written as DNA, the CDR3 is TGTGCCAGCAGCTTGCGCCAAGGCATCTACAATGAGCAGTTCTTC. It specifies CASSLRQGIYNEQFF.

This clonotype has more than one count but fewer than ten. The V gene is TRBV24-1, the J gene TRBJ2-1; the match to TRBD2 covers 11 bases. Germline V gives CDR1 KGHDR, CDR2 SFDVKD. The CDR3 is 18 residues long. Trimming at V came to 4 bases and at J to 2 bases, leaving 9 bases not matched to a gene. Here the CDR3 DNA reads TGTGCCACCAGTGACAGGCTAGCGGGAGGATTTACCTACAATGAGCAGTTCTTC. It translates to CATSDRLAGGFTYNEQFF.

This clonotype was seen only a few times. The chain links TRBV24-1 to TRBJ2-3, with 10 bases fitting TRBD2. The CDR3 covers 21 residues. J lost 0 bases, V lost 0 bases, and 14 bases had no gene match. CDR1 is KGHDR, CDR2 SFDVKD, per germline. CDR3 sequence: CATSDLKRTSGATGSTDTQYF. The CDR3 DNA reads TGTGCCACCAGTGATTTGAAGCGGACTAGCGGAGCCACCGGCAGCACAGATACGCAGTATTTT.

The chain joins TRBV11-2 to TRBJ2-7; 9 nucleotides align to TRBD2. Germline V gene sequence: CDR1 SGHAT, CDR2 FQNNGV. This CDR3 comprises 14 residues. V lost 5 bases and J lost 5; bases outside the gene matches: 7. CDR3 amino acids: CASSVSGSINEQYF. CDR3 nucleotides: TGTGCCAGCAGCGTTAGCGGGAGTATCAACGAGCAGTACTTC.

This clonotype has just a few counts. The rearrangement links TRBV6-1 to TRBJ1-5; D gene ambiguous. This CDR3 region has 15 residues. Germline CDR1 is MNHNS and CDR2 is SASEGT. V was clipped by 4 bases and J by 2 bases, with 12 bases between them. The CDR3 DNA is TGTGCCAGCAGTGCTGCGGGGTGGGGCAATCAGCCCCAGCATTTT. Its protein is CASSAAGWGNQPQHF.

The sample holds a few counts of this clonotype. The genes are TRBV18 and TRBJ2-7; D not certain. Deletions cut 6 bases from V and 4 bases from J, with 10 bases between. The germline gives CDR1 KGHSH, CDR2 LQKENI. The CDR3 sequence is 12 residues long. The CDR3 DNA reads TGTGCCAGCTCCCCTACACCTTACGAGCAGTACTTC. It yields the protein CASSPTPYEQYF.

This clonotype came up a few times. The rearrangement uses TRBV15 and TRBJ2-2; D is undetermined. V was clipped by 1 base and J by 4 bases, with 4 bases between them. Germline lookup yields CDR1 LNHNV and CDR2 YYDKDF (reference sequence). This CDR3 spans 13 amino acids. DNA of the CDR3: TGTGCCACCAGCAGAGTTGTCACCGGGGAGCTGTTTTTT. Translation: CATSRVVTGELFF.

The V gene is TRBV4-2, the J gene TRBJ2-1; 8 positions agree with TRBD2. Germline V gene sequence: CDR1 LGHNA, CDR2 YNFKEQ. The ends lost 1 base at V and 15 bases at J; junction bases unmatched: 11. The CDR3 runs 14 residues. The chain's CDR3 is CASSQAGGAEARFF. CDR3 DNA: TGTGCCAGCAGCCAAGCCGGGGGGGCGGAGGCTCGGTTCTTC.

In this sample, this clonotype turned up a few times. The chain combines TRBV29-1 with TRBJ2-7; no reliable D call. Germline CDR1 and CDR2: SQVTM and ANQGSEA. This CDR3 has 15 amino acids. V gave up 4 bases and J gave up 0 bases, with 16 bases separating them. The CDR3 DNA is TGCAGCGTTGTAGATCCGAACAGAGTCTCCTACGAGCAGTACTTC. This sequence encodes CSVVDPNRVSYEQYF.

This clonotype was seen a single time. Here the CDR3 DNA reads TGCAGTGCTAGTAGGGACCCCACTGAAGCTTTCTTT. Its translation is CSASRDPTEAFF. This sequence joins TRBV20-1 and TRBJ1-1; perhaps TRBD1 as D (5 bases). The V gene's germline CDR1 is DFQATT and CDR2 SNEGSKA (reference sequence). This CDR3 has 12 amino acids. The V end lost 3 bases, the J end lost 4 bases, and 9 bases lay between the germline ends.

This clonotype came up a few times. CDR3: CASSFFSGNGLYEQYF. The DNA of the CDR3 is TGCGCCAGCAGCTTTTTCAGCGGGAACGGTCTATACGAGCAGTACTTC. This chain joins TRBV4-3 and TRBJ2-7; 7 bases map to TRBD2. After removal of 5 bases from V and 4 bases from J, the junction contained 14 bases not matched to a gene. The V gene's germline CDR1 is LGHNA and CDR2 YSLEER. The CDR3 length is 16 residues.

V gene TRBV6-1 combines with J gene TRBJ2-7; possible D gene TRBD2, 6 bases. Germline V CDR1 and CDR2: MNHNS, SASEGT. This CDR3 region has 14 residues. V dropped 7 bases and J dropped 0 bases, with 13 bases sitting between them. CDR3 amino acids: CASKAGRSSYEQYF. The CDR3 DNA reads as TGTGCCAGCAAGGCGGGGAGAAGCTCCTACGAGCAGTACTTC.

V and J are TRBV15 and TRBJ2-3; TRBD2 matches 10 bases. The CDR3 extends over 18 amino acids. With V trimmed by 0 bases and J by 5 bases, 11 bases remained unmatched. The germline V gene encodes CDR1 LNHNV and CDR2 YYDKDF (reference sequence). The CDR3 loop reads CATSRDPVGLAEVDTQYF. As DNA, the CDR3 is TGTGCCACCAGCAGAGATCCGGTCGGACTAGCGGAGGTAGATACGCAGTATTTT.

The chain couples TRBV27 to TRBJ1-5, with D possibly matching TRBD1 (5 bases). The V gene lost 2 bases and the J gene lost 6 bases, with 14 bases spanning the gap. This CDR3 is 15 amino acids long. Germline V CDR1 and CDR2: MNHEY, SMNVEV (reference sequence). CDR3 region: CASSLEGREGQPQHF. DNA for the CDR3: TGTGCCAGCAGTTTAGAGGGCAGGGAGGGTCAGCCCCAGCATTTT.